These 4 T cell receptor beta chains were sequenced from one sample in a study of blood T cell repertoires in COVID-19 (dated by TCRdb to 2020 to 2021). Library preparation employed the immunoSEQ multiplex PCR assay. TCRdb re-hosts the immuneACCESS table, in-frame sequences only. Its copies lack some clones; in the studies checked, an unresolved V gene accounts for under half of them, and the cause for the rest is not known. For this sample the table gives 200,000 to 250,000 clones, of which nearly 90% were detected only once. Roughly 10% of the sample rests with the top ten. Source material: PBMCs or T cells enriched from blood (not recorded which). The origin of the receptors is a man aged 25-45 years who had recovered from COVID-19.

The genes are TRBV4-2 and TRBJ2-1; 15 bases match TRBD2. The J segment lost 0 bases and the V segment lost 1 base, leaving 10 bases of the junction unmatched. Germline-derived CDR1 and CDR2 are LGHNA and YNFKEQ. The CDR3 totals 21 residues. CDR3 coding DNA: TGTGCCAGCAGCCAAGTCTCGGGACTAGCGGGAGGCCAACGCTCCTACAATGAGCAGTTCTTC. Protein sequence: CASSQVSGLAGGQRSYNEQFF.

This chain links TRBV18 with TRBJ1-5; the D is unclear. V was shortened by 1 base and J by 5 bases, with 6 bases between the two germline ends. CDR1 is KGHSH and CDR2 is LQKENI in the germline V gene. The CDR3 sequence is 13 residues long. The CDR3 here is CASSPRPDQPQHF. The CDR3 DNA sequence: TGTGCCAGCTCACCACGGCCAGATCAGCCCCAGCATTTT.

The chain is built from TRBV6-5 and TRBJ1-1; 8 nucleotides line up with TRBD1. The CDR3 is 14 residues long. Germline-derived CDR1 and CDR2 are MNHEY and SVGAGI. V lost 5 bases, J lost 8 bases, and 10 bases stayed unmatched. The CDR3 coding sequence is TGTGCCAGCAGTCGTGACAGGGGCGGGGAAGAAGCTTTCTTT. It codes for CASSRDRGGEEAFF.

This clone was recorded once. The CDR3 nucleotides read TGTGCCAGCAGCCTAAATGGGGCTTACACTGAAGCTTTCTTT. Encoded protein: CASSLNGAYTEAFF. The V and J genes are TRBV16 and TRBJ1-1, with a tentative D call TRBD1 (5 bases). V lost 4 bases and J 3 bases, leaving 12 bases between the germline ends. CDR3 length equals 14 residues. In germline, CDR1 is KGHSY, CDR2 FQNENV.